This T cell receptor (beta chain) was sequenced in a study of shared clonotypes between healthy human individuals. Findings and limits, study-wide: About 4.5% of naive CD4 clonotypes were common to a few donors.

Deep-level assay runs were performed. Replicate PCRs from sorted subsets contained around 200 ng DNA, which is around 30,000 T cell genomes. Generated by immunoSEQ multiplex PCR, the TCRdb table keeps only in-frame clones and is missing some. This sample has around 600,000 clones, with around 96% found just once. As defined, naive CD8 cells were CD45RO-negative and positively selected for CCR7, with terminally differentiated effector memory CD45RA+ cells excluded. Every contributor of samples was a Caucasian grown-up residing in Nashville, Tennessee. The CDR3 has 15 residues. Germline CDR1 and CDR2: MNHEY and SVGAGI. The V segment lost 4 bases and the J segment 5 bases; nucleotides outside the gene matches: 9. As concerns this clone: Its antigen is unidentified.

The chain employs TRBV6-5 and TRBJ2-7; TRBD1 agrees at 9 bases. Sequenced: naive CD8+ T cells sorted from blood. This sequence originates from a woman aged 25 to 39 in good health. DNA for the CDR3: TGTGCCAGCAGTTGGGGACAGGGAGTCACCCACGAGCAGTACTTC. Its translation is CASSWGQGVTHEQYF.